Below, one TCR beta chain is given with its context. The target antigen is unknown. Other DNA sequences of this sample code for an identical CDR3. Primers: 60 Vbeta forward and 13 Jbeta reverse. Sequencing was performed with immunoSEQ multiplex PCR; in TCRdb, only in-frame clones are kept and a portion is missing. The sample holds 140,000 to 150,000 clones, approximately 63% seen once. The data originate from a study of cytomegalovirus exposure and HLA in healthy donors. As for the study in general: As released early, the data held about 85 million unique TCRs from HLA-typed donors. Notes on the study in general: TCR beta chains numbering roughly 150 were designated cytomegalovirus-associated. Most subjects' HLA-A and HLA-B alleles were reportedly predicted from TCR beta sequences.

Germline-derived CDR1 and CDR2 are MNHEY and SVGAGI. The CDR3 runs 14 residues. Trimming took 2 bases from V and 4 from J, leaving 12 bases between them. The chain uses TRBV6-5 and TRBJ2-7; D is possibly TRBD1 (6 bases). Sequenced input: PBMCs. This TCR came from a woman aged 55-69 years in good health and CMV-seropositive. This CDR3 reads CASSYAAGTYEQYF. The CDR3 DNA is TGTGCCAGCAGTTACGCCGCAGGGACATACGAGCAGTACTTC.